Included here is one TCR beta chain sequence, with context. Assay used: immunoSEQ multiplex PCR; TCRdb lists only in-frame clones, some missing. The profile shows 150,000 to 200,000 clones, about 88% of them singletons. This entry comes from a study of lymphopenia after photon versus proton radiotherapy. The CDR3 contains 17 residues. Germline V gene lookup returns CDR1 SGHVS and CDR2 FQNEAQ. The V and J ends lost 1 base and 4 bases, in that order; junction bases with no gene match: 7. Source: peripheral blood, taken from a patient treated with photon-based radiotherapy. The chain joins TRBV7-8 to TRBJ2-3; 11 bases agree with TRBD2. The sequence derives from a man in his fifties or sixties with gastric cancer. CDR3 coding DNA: TGTGCCAGCAGCTTAGTTATAGCGGGAGGGCCAGCAGATACGCAGTATTTT. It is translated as CASSLVIAGGPADTQYF. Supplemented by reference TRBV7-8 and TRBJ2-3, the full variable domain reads GAGVSQSPRYKVAKRGQDVALRCDPISGHVSLFWYQQALGQGPEFLTYFQNEAQLDKSGLPSDRFFAERPEGSVSTLKIQRTQQEDSAVYLCASSLVIAGGPADTQYFGPGTRLTVL.